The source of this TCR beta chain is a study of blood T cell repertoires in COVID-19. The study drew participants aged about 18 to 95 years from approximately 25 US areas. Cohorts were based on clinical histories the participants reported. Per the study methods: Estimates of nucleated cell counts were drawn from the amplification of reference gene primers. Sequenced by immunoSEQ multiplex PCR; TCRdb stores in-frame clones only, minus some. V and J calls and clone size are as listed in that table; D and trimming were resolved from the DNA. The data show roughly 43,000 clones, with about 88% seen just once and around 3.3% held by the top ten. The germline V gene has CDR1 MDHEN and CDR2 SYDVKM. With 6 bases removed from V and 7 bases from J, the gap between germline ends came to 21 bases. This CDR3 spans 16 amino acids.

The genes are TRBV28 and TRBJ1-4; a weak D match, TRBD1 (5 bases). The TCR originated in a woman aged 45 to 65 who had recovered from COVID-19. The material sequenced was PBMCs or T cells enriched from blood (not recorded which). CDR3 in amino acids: CASRPGGLDEGEKLFF. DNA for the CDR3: TGTGCCAGCAGACCGGGGGGACTGGATGAGGGTGAAAAACTGTTTTTT.